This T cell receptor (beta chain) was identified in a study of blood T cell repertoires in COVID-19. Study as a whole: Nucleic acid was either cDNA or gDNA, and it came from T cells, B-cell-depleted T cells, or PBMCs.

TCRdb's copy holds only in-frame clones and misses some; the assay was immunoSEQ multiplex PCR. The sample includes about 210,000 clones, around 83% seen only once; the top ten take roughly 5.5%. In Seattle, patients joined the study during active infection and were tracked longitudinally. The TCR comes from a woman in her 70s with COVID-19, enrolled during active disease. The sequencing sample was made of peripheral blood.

In DNA, the CDR3 is TGTGCCAGCAGCGTAGGGAACAGCCCGGCCTCTGGAAACACCATATATTTT. This sequence encodes CASSVGNSPASGNTIYF. J is TRBJ1-3 and V is TRBV9; unclear D gene. Trimming took off 0 bases at V and 0 bases at J, with 13 bases between the two ends. The CDR3 is made up of 17 amino acids. CDR1 is SGDLS, CDR2 YYNGEE, per germline.